A single sample gave rise to the 16 T cell receptor beta chains below, sequenced in a study of early T cells in non-severe SARS-CoV-2 infection. MiXCR, applied by TCRdb to the 5' RACE reads, yields one record per CDR3 protein. The table lists tens of thousands of distinct CDR3 sequences, around 16% of them singletons. Specimen: whole blood, collected at baseline. Source of these receptors: an adult who was a healthcare worker with PCR-confirmed SARS-CoV-2 infection or an uninfected control (not recorded which).

V gene TRBV7-9 combines with J gene TRBJ2-1, with D maybe TRBD2 (5 bases). Between the trimmed V and J ends, which lost 10 bases and 5 bases, there was a span of 21 bases. From germline, CDR1 is SEHNR and CDR2 FQNEAQ (reference sequence). CDR3 length: 15 residues. CDR3 protein: CATPREGVDNNEQFF. CDR3 nucleotides: TGTGCCACCCCGAGGGAAGGAGTGGATAACAATGAGCAGTTCTTC.

The rearrangement joins TRBV11-2 to TRBJ2-3; D is unresolved. V was clipped by 0 bases and J by 7 bases, with 11 bases between them. There are 14 residues in the CDR3. Germline V gene data show CDR1 as SGHAT and CDR2 as FQNNGV. In DNA, the CDR3 is TGTGCCAGCAGCTTAGACCTCTACTTCAATACGCAGTATTTT. Residues: CASSLDLYFNTQYF.

This clonotype turned up a few times. The gene calls are TRBV7-9 and TRBJ2-5; TRBD1 matches 9 bases. The J segment lost 4 bases and the V segment lost 4 bases, leaving 10 bases of the junction unmatched. The CDR3 extends over 16 amino acids. Germline CDR1 reads SEHNR; CDR2 reads FQNEAQ (reference sequence). CDR3 DNA sequence: TGTGCCAGCAGCTCACCGGCAGGGACAGGGTCAGAGACCCAGTACTTC. This gives the protein CASSSPAGTGSETQYF. The full variable domain, rest sourced from reference TRBV7-9 and TRBJ2-5, is DTGVSQNPRHKITKRGQNVTFRCDPISEHNRLYWYRQTLGQGPEFLTYFQNEAQLEKSRLLSDRFSAERPKGSFSTLEIQRTEQGDSAMYLCASSSPAGTGSETQYFGPGTRLLVL.

This sequence joins TRBV20-1 and TRBJ1-6; D is unclear. There are 12 residues in the CDR3. Germline V CDR1 and CDR2: DFQATT, SNEGSKA (reference sequence). With 0 bases removed from V and 7 bases from J, the gap between germline ends came to 4 bases. Here the CDR3 DNA reads TGCAGTGCTAGAGATCGGAATTCACCCCTCCACTTT. Its translation is CSARDRNSPLHF.

This clonotype was counted between two and nine times. The chain is built from TRBV20-1 and TRBJ1-5; D uncertain. The CDR3 length is 12 residues. The germline CDR1 and CDR2 sequences are DFQATT and SNEGSKA (reference sequence). Trimming took 0 bases from V and 6 from J, leaving 6 bases between them. The CDR3 loop is CSARDALQPQHF. The CDR3 region has the DNA TGCAGTGCTAGAGACGCTCTTCAGCCCCAGCATTTT.

The rearrangement links TRBV6-5 to TRBJ1-2, with a possible D match to TRBD1 (6 bases). The CDR3 runs to 16 residues. The V and J ends lost 0 bases and 4 bases respectively, with 15 bases between them. Germline assignment: CDR1 MNHEY and CDR2 SVGAGI. CDR3 loop: CASSYSSPARGYGYTF. The CDR3 DNA follows: TGTGCCAGCAGTTACTCGAGTCCGGCCAGGGGCTATGGCTACACCTTC.

This clonotype was seen only a few times. The gene calls are TRBV27 and TRBJ2-5, with TRBD2 matching 10 bases. The CDR3 has 15 amino acids. V gave up 6 bases and J gave up 5 bases; unmatched junction bases: 9. Germline V gene lookup returns CDR1 MNHEY and CDR2 SMNVEV (reference sequence). The CDR3 DNA follows: TGTGCCAGCAGCAAGCGGGAGGGCCGCTTTGAGACCCAGTACTTC. It yields the protein CASSKREGRFETQYF.

Many counts were recorded for this clonotype. This chain connects TRBV6-4 to TRBJ2-3; unclear D gene. With 2 bases removed from V and 2 bases from J, the gap between germline ends came to 14 bases. Per the germline V gene, CDR1 is MRHNA and CDR2 is SNTAGT. This CDR3 is 16 amino acids long. The CDR3, as DNA: TGTGCCAGCAGTGACCATAGATTCTACAACACAGATACGCAGTATTTT. Protein product: CASSDHRFYNTDTQYF.

V and J are TRBV18 and TRBJ2-1, with D perhaps TRBD1 or TRBD2 (5 bases each). The CDR3 extends over 14 amino acids. CDR1 is KGHSH, CDR2 LQKENI, per germline. V gave up 2 bases and J gave up 0 bases, with 5 bases separating them. The DNA for the CDR3 is TGTGCCAGCTCACCAGGGGGCTCCTACAATGAGCAGTTCTTC. It is translated as CASSPGGSYNEQFF.

This clonotype was seen only once. The chain joins TRBV5-1 to TRBJ2-3; no firm D call. The germline V and J ends were trimmed by 1 base and 1 base, with 7 bases remaining between them. The CDR3 spans 14 residues. The germline CDR1 and CDR2 sequences are SGHRS and YFSETQ. The CDR3 DNA follows: TGCGCCAGCAGCTTGTTAGGAGGCACAGATACGCAGTATTTT. It codes for CASSLLGGTDTQYF.

In this sample, this clonotype turned up once. The chain uses TRBV12-3 or TRBV12-4 and TRBJ2-2; a possible D gene is TRBD1 (5 bases). V lost 5 bases and J 1 base, leaving 8 bases between the germline ends. The CDR3 is made up of 14 amino acids. CDR3 nucleotides: TGTGCCAGCAGTCCTACAGGGAACACCGGGGAGCTGTTTTTT. Its protein product is CASSPTGNTGELFF.

Ten or more counts support this clonotype. This chain links TRBV12-3 or TRBV12-4 with TRBJ2-7; no clear D. The V gene lost 3 bases and the J gene lost 2 bases, with 8 bases spanning the gap. CDR3 length: 13 residues. The CDR3 bases are TGTGCCAGCAGTTTGGGTCCTACCTACGAGCAGTACTTC. It codes for CASSLGPTYEQYF.

The CDR3 coding sequence is TGTGCCACCTCCGACAGGGGTCTAAACTATGGCTACACCTTC. Translation gives CATSDRGLNYGYTF. This chain uses TRBV10-3 with TRBJ1-2; 8 nucleotides align to TRBD1. Losses at the gene ends were 10 bases for V and 2 bases for J; bases not matched to a gene: 9. The length of the CDR3 is 14 residues. Germline V gene data show CDR1 as ENHRY and CDR2 as SYGVKD.

This chain uses TRBV20-1 with TRBJ1-6; TRBD1 might be the D (6 bases). Germline CDR1 is DFQATT and CDR2 is SNEGSKA (reference sequence). V lost 4 bases and J 8 bases, leaving 12 bases between the germline ends. CDR3 length: 13 amino acids. The CDR3 region is CSATQGGDSPLHF. The CDR3 DNA reads as TGCAGTGCTACACAGGGAGGGGATTCACCCCTCCACTTT.

The CDR3 here is CAINQDRAYEQYF. The CDR3 DNA follows: TGTGCCATCAACCAGGACAGGGCCTACGAGCAGTACTTC. The rearrangement uses TRBV10-3 and TRBJ2-7; 8 nucleotides line up with TRBD1. CDR3 length: 13 amino acids. V dropped 7 bases and J dropped 2; count of bases not matched to a gene: 4. Germline CDR1 and CDR2: ENHRY and SYGVKD.

At least ten counts were recorded for this clonotype. The chain employs TRBV27 and TRBJ2-2; 7 bases map to TRBD2. Trimming took 4 bases from V and 3 from J; bases not matched to a gene: 14. The germline gives CDR1 MNHEY, CDR2 SMNVEV (reference sequence). The CDR3 contains 18 residues. The CDR3 region is CASSSLLGGREYTGELFF. The DNA for the CDR3 is TGTGCCAGCAGTTCCCTGTTAGGCGGGAGAGAGTACACCGGGGAGCTGTTTTTT.